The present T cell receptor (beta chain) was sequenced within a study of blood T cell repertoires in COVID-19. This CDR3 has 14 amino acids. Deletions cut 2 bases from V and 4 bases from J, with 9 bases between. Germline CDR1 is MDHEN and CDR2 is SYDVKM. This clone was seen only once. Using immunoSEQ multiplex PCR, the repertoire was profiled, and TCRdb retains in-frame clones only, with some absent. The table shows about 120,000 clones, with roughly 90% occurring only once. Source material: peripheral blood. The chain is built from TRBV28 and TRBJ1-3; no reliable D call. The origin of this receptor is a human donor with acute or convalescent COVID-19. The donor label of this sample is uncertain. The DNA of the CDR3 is TGTGCCAGCAGTTTAGGAGGGTTGGGAAACACCATATATTTT. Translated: CASSLGGLGNTIYF.